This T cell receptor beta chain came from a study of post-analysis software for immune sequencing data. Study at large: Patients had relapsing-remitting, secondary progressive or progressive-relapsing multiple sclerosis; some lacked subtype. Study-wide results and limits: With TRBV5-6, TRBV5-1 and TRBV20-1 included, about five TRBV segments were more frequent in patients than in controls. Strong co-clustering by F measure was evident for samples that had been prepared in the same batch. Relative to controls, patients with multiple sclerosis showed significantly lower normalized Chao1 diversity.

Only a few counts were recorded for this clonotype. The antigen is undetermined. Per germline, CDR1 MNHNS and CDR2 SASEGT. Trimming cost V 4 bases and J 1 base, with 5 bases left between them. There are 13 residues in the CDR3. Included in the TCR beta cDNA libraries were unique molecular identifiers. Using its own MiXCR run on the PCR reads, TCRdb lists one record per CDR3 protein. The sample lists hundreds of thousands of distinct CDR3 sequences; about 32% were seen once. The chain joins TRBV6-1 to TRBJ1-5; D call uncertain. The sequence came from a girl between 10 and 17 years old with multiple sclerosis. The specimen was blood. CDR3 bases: TGTGCCAGCAGTGCTGACAGCAATCAGCCCCAGCATTTT. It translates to CASSADSNQPQHF.